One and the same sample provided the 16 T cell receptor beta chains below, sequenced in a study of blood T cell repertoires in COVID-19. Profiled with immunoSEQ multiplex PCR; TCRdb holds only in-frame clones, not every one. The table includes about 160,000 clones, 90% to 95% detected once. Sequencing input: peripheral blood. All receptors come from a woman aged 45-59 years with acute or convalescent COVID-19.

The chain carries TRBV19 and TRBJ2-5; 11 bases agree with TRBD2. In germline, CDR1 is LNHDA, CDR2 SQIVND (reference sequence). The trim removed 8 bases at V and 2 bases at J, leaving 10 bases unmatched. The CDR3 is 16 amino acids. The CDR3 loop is CASGARRLAGQETQYF. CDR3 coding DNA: TGTGCCAGTGGAGCTCGGCGACTAGCGGGGCAAGAGACCCAGTACTTC.

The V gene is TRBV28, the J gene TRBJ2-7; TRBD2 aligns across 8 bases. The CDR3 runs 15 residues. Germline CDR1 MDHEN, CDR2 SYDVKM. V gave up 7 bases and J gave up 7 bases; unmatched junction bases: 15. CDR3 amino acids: CASTPSAAGDVEQYF. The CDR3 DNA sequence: TGTGCCAGCACTCCCAGCGCAGCGGGAGATGTGGAGCAGTACTTC.

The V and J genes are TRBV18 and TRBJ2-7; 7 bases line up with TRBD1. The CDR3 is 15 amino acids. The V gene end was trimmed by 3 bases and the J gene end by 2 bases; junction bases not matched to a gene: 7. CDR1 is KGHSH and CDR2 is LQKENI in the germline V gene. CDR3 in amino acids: CASSPGTALPYEQYF. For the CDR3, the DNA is TGTGCCAGCTCACCGGGGACAGCTCTACCCTACGAGCAGTACTTC.

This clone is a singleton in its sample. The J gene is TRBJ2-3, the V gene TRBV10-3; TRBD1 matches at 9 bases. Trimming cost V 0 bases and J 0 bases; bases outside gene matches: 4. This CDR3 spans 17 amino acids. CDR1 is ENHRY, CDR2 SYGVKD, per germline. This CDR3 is CAISESGQGLSTDTQYF. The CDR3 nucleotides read TGTGCCATCAGTGAGTCGGGACAGGGTCTAAGCACAGATACGCAGTATTTT.

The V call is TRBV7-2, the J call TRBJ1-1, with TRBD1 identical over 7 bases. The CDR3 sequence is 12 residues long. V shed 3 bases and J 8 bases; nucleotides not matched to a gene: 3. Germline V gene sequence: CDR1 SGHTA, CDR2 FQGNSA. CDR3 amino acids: CASSLAGGEAFF. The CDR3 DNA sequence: TGTGCCAGCAGCTTGGCAGGGGGAGAAGCTTTCTTT.

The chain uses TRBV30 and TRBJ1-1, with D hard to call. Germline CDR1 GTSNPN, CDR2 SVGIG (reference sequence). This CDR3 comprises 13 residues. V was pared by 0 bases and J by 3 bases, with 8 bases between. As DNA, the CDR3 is TGTGCCTGGAGTGTTCGTGACTACACTGAAGCTTTCTTT. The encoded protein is CAWSVRDYTEAFF. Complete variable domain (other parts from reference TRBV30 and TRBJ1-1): SQTIHQWPATLVQPVGSPLSLECTVEGTSNPNLYWYRQAAGRGLQLLFYSVGIGQISSEVPQNLSASRPQDRQFILSSKKLLLSDSGFYLCAWSVRDYTEAFFGQGTRLTVV.

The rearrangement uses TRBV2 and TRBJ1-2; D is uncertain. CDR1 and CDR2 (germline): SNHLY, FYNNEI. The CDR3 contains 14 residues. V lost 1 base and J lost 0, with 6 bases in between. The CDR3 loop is CASSEGGSNYGYTF. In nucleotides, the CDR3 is TGTGCCAGCAGTGAAGGAGGGTCTAACTATGGCTACACCTTC.

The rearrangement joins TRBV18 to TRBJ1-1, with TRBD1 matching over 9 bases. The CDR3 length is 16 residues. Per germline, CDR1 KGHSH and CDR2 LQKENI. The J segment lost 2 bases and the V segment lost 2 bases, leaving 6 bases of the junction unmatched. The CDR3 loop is CASSPGTGKLNTEAFF. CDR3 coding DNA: TGTGCCAGCTCACCAGGGACAGGGAAACTCAACACTGAAGCTTTCTTT.

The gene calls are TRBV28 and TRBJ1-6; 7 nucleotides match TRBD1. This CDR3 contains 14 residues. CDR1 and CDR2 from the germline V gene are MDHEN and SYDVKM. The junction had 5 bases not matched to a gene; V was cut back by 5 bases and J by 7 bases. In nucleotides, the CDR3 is TGTGCCAGCAGTCCCGGGACAGCCAATTCACCCCTCCACTTT. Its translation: CASSPGTANSPLHF.

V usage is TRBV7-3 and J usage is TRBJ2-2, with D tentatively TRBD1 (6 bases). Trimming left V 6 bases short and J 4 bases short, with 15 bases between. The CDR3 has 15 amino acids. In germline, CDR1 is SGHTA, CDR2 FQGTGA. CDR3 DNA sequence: TGTGCCAGCAGTTATACAGGGCAGGGCACCGGGGAGCTGTTTTTT. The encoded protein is CASSYTGQGTGELFF.

This CDR3 reads CAISDPTDNQPQHF. The CDR3 DNA follows: TGTGCCATCAGTGACCCTACCGACAATCAGCCCCAGCATTTT. The chain recombines TRBV10-3 with TRBJ1-5; D is undetermined. This CDR3 has 14 amino acids. CDR1 and CDR2 (germline): ENHRY, SYGVKD. The V end was cut by 3 bases, the J end by 3 bases, with 9 bases between.

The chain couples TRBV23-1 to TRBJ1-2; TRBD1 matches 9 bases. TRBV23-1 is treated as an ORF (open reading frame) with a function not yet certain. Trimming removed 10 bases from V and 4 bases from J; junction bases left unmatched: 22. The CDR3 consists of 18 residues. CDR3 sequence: CATKGGDRADRELYGYTF. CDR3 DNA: TGCGCCACGAAGGGGGGGGACAGGGCTGATAGGGAACTCTATGGCTACACCTTC.

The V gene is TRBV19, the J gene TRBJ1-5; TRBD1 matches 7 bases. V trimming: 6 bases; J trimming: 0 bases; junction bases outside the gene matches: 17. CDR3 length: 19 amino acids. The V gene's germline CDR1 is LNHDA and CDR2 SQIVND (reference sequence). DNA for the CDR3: TGTGCCAGTAGCAGAACGCGGACAGGCGGAGTGTATAGCAATCAGCCCCAGCATTTT. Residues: CASSRTRTGGVYSNQPQHF. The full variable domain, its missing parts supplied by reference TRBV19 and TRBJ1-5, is DGGITQSPKYLFRKEGQNVTLSCEQNLNHDAMYWYRQDPGQGLRLIYYSQIVNDFQKGDIAEGYSVSREKKESFPLTVTSAQKNPTAFYLCASSRTRTGGVYSNQPQHFGDGTRLSIL.

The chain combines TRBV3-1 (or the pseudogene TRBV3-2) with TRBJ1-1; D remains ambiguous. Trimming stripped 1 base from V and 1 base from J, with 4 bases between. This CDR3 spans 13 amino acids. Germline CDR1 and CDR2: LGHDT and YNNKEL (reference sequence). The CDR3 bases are TGTGCCAGCAGCCAAGCCCGGAACACTGAAGCTTTCTTT. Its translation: CASSQARNTEAFF.

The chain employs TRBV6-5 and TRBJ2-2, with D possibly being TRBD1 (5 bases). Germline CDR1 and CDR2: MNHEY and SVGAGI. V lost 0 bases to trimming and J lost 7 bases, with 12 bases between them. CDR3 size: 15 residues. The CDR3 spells CASSYSPGSNGELFF. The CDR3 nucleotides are TGTGCCAGCAGTTACTCCCCAGGGTCGAACGGGGAGCTGTTTTTT.

The CDR3 bases are TGTGCCAGCATTTCCCCGAGCGGGAGGTTCAATGAGCAGTTCTTC. Its translation: CASISPSGRFNEQFF. The chain has TRBV27 and TRBJ2-1, with TRBD2 matching over 9 bases. The V and J ends lost 7 bases and 6 bases, in that order; junction bases with no gene match: 10. This CDR3 spans 15 amino acids. Germline loops: CDR1 MNHEY, CDR2 SMNVEV (reference sequence).